This entry features one TCR beta chain sequence. This CDR3 comprises 16 residues. V dropped 0 bases and J dropped 12 bases, with 22 bases sitting between them. Germline CDR1 is SGHKS and CDR2 is YYEKEE (reference sequence). This sample was taken from a study of blood T cell repertoires in COVID-19. Study information: COVID-19 samples, acute and convalescent, were from the United States, Italy and Spain. T cells, B-cell-depleted T cells, or PBMCs supplied cDNA or gDNA.

In the authors' methods: Scientists estimated how many nucleated cells there were by amplifying reference gene primers. Clones were read by immunoSEQ multiplex PCR, and TCRdb kept only the in-frame ones, dropping some. V, J and clone size are taken as reported in that table, and D and trimming were inferred from the DNA itself. This table has 200,000 to 250,000 clones, about 85% appearing once. This TCR derives from a man between 35 and 55 years old with acute or convalescent COVID-19. Sequenced material: peripheral blood. This chain links TRBV5-5 with TRBJ2-1, with D perhaps TRBD1 (6 bases). The CDR3 loop reads CASSLESGHKLSGQFF. The CDR3, as DNA: TGTGCCAGCAGCTTGGAGTCGGGACATAAGTTAAGCGGGCAGTTCTTC.